This TCR beta chain was recorded in a study of blood T cell repertoires in COVID-19. Exposed enrollees had met someone with a PCR-confirmed or clinician-diagnosed COVID-19 case at some point within the 2 weeks before study entry. Original data processing: Amplified reference gene primers provided the basis for estimating nucleated cell counts. Clones were read by immunoSEQ multiplex PCR, and TCRdb kept only the in-frame ones, dropping some. From that table come the V and J calls and clone size; the DNA was used to work out D and trimming. The data show some 340,000 clones, with 90% to 95% seen just once and 3.9% held by the top ten. Trimming pared 2 bases from V and 3 bases from J, leaving 15 bases between. The CDR3 loop spans 17 amino acids. Germline V gives CDR1 SGHRS, CDR2 YFSETQ.

The sequenced sample consisted of PBMCs or T cells enriched from blood (not recorded which). The source is a woman aged 25 to 39 who had been exposed to COVID-19. The chain combines TRBV5-1 with TRBJ2-6; possibly TRBD2 for D (5 bases). CDR3 sequence (DNA): TGCGCCAGCAGCTTTTTAGAGGGCCAAGATGGGGCCAACGTCCTGACTTTC. Its protein product is CASSFLEGQDGANVLTF.